This TCR beta chain was obtained from a study of blood T cell repertoires in COVID-19. On the study more broadly: Acute and convalescent COVID-19 samples came from the United States, Italy and Spain. T cells, B-cell-depleted T cells, or PBMCs provided the cDNA or gDNA that served as material.

Study processing details: Cell counts per sample came from amplifying reference gene primers. Assay used: immunoSEQ multiplex PCR; TCRdb lists only in-frame clones, some missing. D and trimming come from the DNA, and the V and J calls and clone size come from that table. The sample holds a few hundred thousand clones, roughly 90% seen once. Sequenced material: peripheral blood. The source of this sequence is a woman in her 50s who had recovered from COVID-19.

CDR3 in amino acids: CASSPTTTGGTEAFF. CDR3 in DNA: TGTGCCAGCAGCCCGACTACGACAGGGGGCACTGAAGCTTTCTTT. The V and J genes are TRBV5-4 and TRBJ1-1; 9 bases map to TRBD1. Losses at the gene ends were 4 bases for V and 4 bases for J; bases not matched to a gene: 8. CDR1 and CDR2 (germline): SGHNT, YYREEE (reference sequence). There are 15 residues in the CDR3.